This T cell receptor beta chain originates from a study of T cells after yellow fever vaccination. The germline V gene encodes CDR1 SGDLS and CDR2 YYNGEE. The CDR3 covers 16 residues. V gave up 0 bases and J gave up 3 bases, with 14 bases separating them. Template switching by 5'RACE produced TCR cDNA, adding a universal primer site and UMIs. From the 5' RACE reads, TCRdb called clonotypes with MiXCR, one entry per CDR3 protein. The table includes fewer than 500,000 distinct CDR3 sequences, over 15% detected once. This sequence was found in a man aged 18 to 29 who received the YFV17D yellow fever vaccine. The gene calls are TRBV9 and TRBJ2-3, with D uncertain. Sequencing was performed on PBMCs, taken before the yellow fever booster vaccination. The CDR3 spells CASSVDSARGTDTQYF. CDR3 coding DNA: TGTGCCAGCAGCGTAGATTCCGCCAGAGGAACAGATACGCAGTATTTT.